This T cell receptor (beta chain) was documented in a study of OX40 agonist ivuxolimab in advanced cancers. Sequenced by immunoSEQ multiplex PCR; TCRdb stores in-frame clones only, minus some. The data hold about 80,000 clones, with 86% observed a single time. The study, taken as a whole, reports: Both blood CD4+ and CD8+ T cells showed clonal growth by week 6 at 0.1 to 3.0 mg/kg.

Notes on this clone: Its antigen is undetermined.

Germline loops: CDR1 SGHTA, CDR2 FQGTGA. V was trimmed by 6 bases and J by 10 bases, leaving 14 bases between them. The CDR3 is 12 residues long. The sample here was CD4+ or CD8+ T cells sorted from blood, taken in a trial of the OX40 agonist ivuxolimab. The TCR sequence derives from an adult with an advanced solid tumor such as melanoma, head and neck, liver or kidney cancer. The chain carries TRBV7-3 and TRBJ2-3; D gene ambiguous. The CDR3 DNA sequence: TGTGCCAGCAGTTTTGAGAGTGGTTCGCAGTATTTT. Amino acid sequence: CASSFESGSQYF.